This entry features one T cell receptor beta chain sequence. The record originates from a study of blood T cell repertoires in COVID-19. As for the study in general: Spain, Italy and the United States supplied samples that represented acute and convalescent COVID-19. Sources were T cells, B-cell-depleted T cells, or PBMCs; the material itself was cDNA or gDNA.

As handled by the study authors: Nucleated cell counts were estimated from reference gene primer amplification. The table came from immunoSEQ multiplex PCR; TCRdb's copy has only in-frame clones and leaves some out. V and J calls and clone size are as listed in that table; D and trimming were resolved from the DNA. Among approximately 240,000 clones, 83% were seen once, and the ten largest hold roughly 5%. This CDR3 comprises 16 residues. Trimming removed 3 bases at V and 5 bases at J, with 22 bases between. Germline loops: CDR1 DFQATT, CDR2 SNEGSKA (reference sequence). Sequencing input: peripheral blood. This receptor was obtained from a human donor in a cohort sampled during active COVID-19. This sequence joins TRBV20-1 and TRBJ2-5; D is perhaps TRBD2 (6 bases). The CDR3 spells CSASPPGLLNRETQYF. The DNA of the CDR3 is TGCAGTGCTAGTCCTCCGGGACTCCTAAACCGGGAGACCCAGTACTTC.